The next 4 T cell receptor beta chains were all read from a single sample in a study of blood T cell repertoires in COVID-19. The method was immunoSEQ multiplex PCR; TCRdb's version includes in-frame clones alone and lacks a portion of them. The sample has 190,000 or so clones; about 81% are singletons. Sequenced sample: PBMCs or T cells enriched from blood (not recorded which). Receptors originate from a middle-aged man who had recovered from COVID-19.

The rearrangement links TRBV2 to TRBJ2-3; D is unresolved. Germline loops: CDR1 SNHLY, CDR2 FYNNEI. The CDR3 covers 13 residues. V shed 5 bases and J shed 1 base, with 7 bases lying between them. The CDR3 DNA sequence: TGTGCCAGCAGTTTACGGGGCACAGATACGCAGTATTTT. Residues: CASSLRGTDTQYF.

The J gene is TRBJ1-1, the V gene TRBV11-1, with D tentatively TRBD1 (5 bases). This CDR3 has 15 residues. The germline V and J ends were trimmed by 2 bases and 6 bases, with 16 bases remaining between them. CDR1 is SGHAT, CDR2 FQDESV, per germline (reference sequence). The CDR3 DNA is TGTGCCAGCAGCTTATTACGGGGGGATGGGGCTGAAGCTTTCTTT. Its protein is CASSLLRGDGAEAFF.

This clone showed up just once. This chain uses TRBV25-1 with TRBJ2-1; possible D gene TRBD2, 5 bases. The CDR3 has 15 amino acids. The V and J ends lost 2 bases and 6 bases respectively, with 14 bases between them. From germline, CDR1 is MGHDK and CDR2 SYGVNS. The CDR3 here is CASSELRERSNEQFF. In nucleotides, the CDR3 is TGTGCCAGCAGTGAACTCCGGGAACGCTCCAATGAGCAGTTCTTC. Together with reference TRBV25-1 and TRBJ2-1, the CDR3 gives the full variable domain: EADIYQTPRYLVIGTGKKITLECSQTMGHDKMYWYQQDPGMELHLIHYSYGVNSTEKGDLSSESTVSRIRTEHFPLTLESARPSHTSQYLCASSELRERSNEQFFGPGTRLTVL.

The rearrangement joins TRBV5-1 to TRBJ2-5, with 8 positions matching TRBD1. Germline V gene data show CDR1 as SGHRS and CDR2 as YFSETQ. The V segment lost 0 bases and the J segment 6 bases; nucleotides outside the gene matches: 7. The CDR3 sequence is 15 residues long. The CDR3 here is CASSLDGQGLQTQYF. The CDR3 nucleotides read TGCGCCAGCAGCTTGGACGGACAGGGTTTGCAGACCCAGTACTTC. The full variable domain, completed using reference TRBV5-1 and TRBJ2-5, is KAGVTQTPRYLIKTRGQQVTLSCSPISGHRSVSWYQQTPGQGLQFLFEYFSETQRNKGNFPGRFSGRQFSNSRSEMNVSTLELGDSALYLCASSLDGQGLQTQYFGPGTRLLVL.